Detailed here is one T cell receptor (beta chain). Its antigen is as yet unknown. The study sampled nominally healthy donors, though unrecorded immune exposures were likely. This specimen comes from a study of cytomegalovirus exposure and HLA in healthy donors. Study background: A prior analysis found 117 million unique TCR beta sequences from roughly 180 million T cells.

Germline CDR1 LNHDA, CDR2 SQIVND (reference sequence). V lost 7 bases to trimming and J lost 5 bases; unmatched junction nucleotides: 14. CDR3 length: 16 residues. Primers: 60 Vbeta forward and 13 Jbeta reverse. The method was immunoSEQ multiplex PCR; TCRdb's version includes in-frame clones alone and lacks a portion of them. The sample lists more than 100,000 clones, roughly 65% seen once, with about 9.1% in the top ten. Whole-study findings and limits: A few chains tied to CMV proved CMV antigen-specific in vitro.

The sequenced material came from PBMCs. V usage is TRBV19 and J usage is TRBJ2-1; TRBD2 agrees at 7 bases. The receptor comes from a man between 40 and 49 years old in good health and CMV-seropositive. The CDR3, as DNA: TGTGCCAGTACCTCTCACCCGGGACTAACGAACAATGAGCAGTTCTTC. Translated, it gives CASTSHPGLTNNEQFF. Together with reference TRBV19 and TRBJ2-1, the CDR3 gives the full variable domain: DGGITQSPKYLFRKEGQNVTLSCEQNLNHDAMYWYRQDPGQGLRLIYYSQIVNDFQKGDIAEGYSVSREKKESFPLTVTSAQKNPTAFYLCASTSHPGLTNNEQFFGPGTRLTVL.